One sample yielded the 12 T cell receptor beta chains listed below, sequenced in a study of T cells after yellow fever vaccination. TCRdb passed the 5' RACE reads through MiXCR, listing each CDR3 protein once. The profile covers 500,000 to 650,000 distinct CDR3 sequences, with less than 15% appearing a single time and about 14% taken by the ten largest. The sequencing used PBMCs, collected on the day of the yellow fever booster vaccination. The receptors were sampled from a man aged 30-40 years who received the YFV17D yellow fever vaccine.

The CDR3 bases are TGTGCCAGCAGCTTGTCCCATCCCACTGAAGCTTTCTTT. Amino acids: CASSLSHPTEAFF. This chain uses TRBV5-6 with TRBJ1-1; D remains ambiguous. V was shortened by 1 base and J by 4 bases, with 8 bases between the two germline ends. This CDR3 spans 13 amino acids. The germline CDR1 and CDR2 sequences are SGHDT and YYEEEE.

The chain links TRBV10-3 to TRBJ2-7, with 10 bases matching TRBD2. The trim removed 4 bases at V and 4 bases at J, leaving 7 bases unmatched. The CDR3 runs to 15 residues. CDR1 and CDR2 (germline): ENHRY, SYGVKD. Here the CDR3 reads CAISAGTSAMYEQYF. DNA of the CDR3: TGTGCCATCAGTGCCGGGACTAGCGCGATGTACGAGCAGTACTTC.

The chain is built from TRBV29-1 and TRBJ2-3; TRBD2 matches 8 bases. CDR3 length: 14 amino acids. V was pared by 3 bases and J by 10 bases, with 12 bases of the junction left unmatched. Germline CDR1 SQVTM, CDR2 ANQGSEA. The DNA for the CDR3 is TGCAGCGTTGATTCGGGGGGGGGAGGGTCTCCGCAGTATTTT. Its protein is CSVDSGGGGSPQYF.

This clonotype was detected a few times. The chain couples TRBV20-1 to TRBJ2-7, with 7 bases that match TRBD2. Germline V gene sequence: CDR1 DFQATT, CDR2 SNEGSKA (reference sequence). This CDR3 spans 11 amino acids. V was clipped by 6 bases and J by 6 bases; unmatched bases: 5. The CDR3 region has the DNA TGCAGTGCCCTACTAGCGCTCGAGCAGTACTTC. This sequence encodes CSALLALEQYF.

This chain uses TRBV29-1 with TRBJ2-2, with no clear D. Deletions cut 3 bases from V and 7 bases from J, with 6 bases between. The CDR3 covers 11 residues. CDR1 and CDR2 from the germline V gene are SQVTM and ANQGSEA. The DNA of the CDR3 is TGCAGCGTTGATAAGGGCGGGGAGCTGTTTTTT. Protein product: CSVDKGGELFF.

As concerns this clonotype: The junction departs from the called germline gene at one end, perhaps through a read error. The J gene is TRBJ2-5, the V gene TRBV9; D unresolved. The CDR3 extends over 13 amino acids. Looked up from germline, CDR1 is SGDLS and CDR2 is YYNGEE. This chain's CDR3 is CASSVAPGEAQYF. The CDR3 DNA follows: TGTGCCAGCAGCGTAGCTCCTGGAGAGGCCCAGTACTTC. Based on the CDR3 plus reference TRBV9 and TRBJ2-5, the full variable domain is DSGVTQTPKHLITATGQRVTLRCSPRSGDLSVYWYQQSLDQGLQFLIQYYNGEERAKGNILERFSAQQFPDLHSELNLSSLELGDSALYFCASSVAPGEAQYFGPGTRLLVL.

This clonotype was observed a handful of times. In DNA, the CDR3 is TGCAGCGTTGATTCTAGCGGAGTAAACTCCTACAATGAGCAGTTCTTC. This codes for CSVDSSGVNSYNEQFF. The rearrangement joins TRBV29-1 to TRBJ2-1; 7 bases are shared with TRBD2. Germline V gene sequence: CDR1 SQVTM, CDR2 ANQGSEA. V gave up 3 bases and J gave up 0 bases; unmatched junction bases: 8. The CDR3 is 16 residues long.

This chain joins TRBV7-2 and TRBJ2-1; 10 bases fit TRBD2. The CDR3 length is 17 residues. Germline V CDR1 and CDR2: SGHTA, FQGNSA. V shed 5 bases, J shed 2 bases, and the junction held 9 bases outside the gene matches. The CDR3 bases are TGTGCCAGCAGCCTAGGAGGAGCGGGAGGGCCCTACAATGAGCAGTTCTTC. Translated, it gives CASSLGGAGGPYNEQFF.

This sequence joins TRBV19 and TRBJ2-5; D gene uncertain. Per the germline V gene, CDR1 is LNHDA and CDR2 is SQIVND (reference sequence). The CDR3 extends over 13 amino acids. V lost 3 bases, J lost 1 base, and 6 bases lay in between. The CDR3 sequence: CASSIQSQETQYF. The CDR3 DNA is TGTGCCAGTAGTATTCAATCCCAAGAGACCCAGTACTTC.

This clonotype showed up just a few times. The gene calls are TRBV15 and TRBJ2-1, with D hard to call. This CDR3 has 13 amino acids. In germline, CDR1 is LNHNV, CDR2 YYDKDF (reference sequence). V lost 3 bases and J 4 bases, leaving 7 bases between the germline ends. The CDR3 coding sequence is TGTGCCACCAGCAGCGAAGGTTACAATGAGCAGTTCTTC. Translating it yields CATSSEGYNEQFF.

The sample holds a few counts of this clonotype. The rearrangement joins TRBV6-1 to TRBJ2-7; 7 bases are shared with TRBD1. The CDR3 contains 15 residues. Trimming removed 6 bases from V and 2 bases from J; junction bases left unmatched: 10. Germline-derived CDR1 and CDR2 are MNHNS and SASEGT. CDR3 nucleotides: TGTGCCAGCAGACGAGAAGGGACAGCCGCCTACGAGCAGTACTTC. It specifies CASRREGTAAYEQYF.

This clonotype was picked up many times. The V call is TRBV12-3 or TRBV12-4, the J call TRBJ2-3; D call uncertain. V lost 6 bases and J lost 2, with 12 bases in between. There are 14 residues in the CDR3. The DNA of the CDR3 is TGTGCCAGCAGCCCCGCCGGCTCCACAGATACGCAGTATTTT. Translated: CASSPAGSTDTQYF.